Following are 32 T cell receptor beta chains from one sample sequenced in a study of T cell changes during pregnancy in multiple sclerosis. Clones were sequenced by immunoSEQ multiplex PCR, and TCRdb holds only the in-frame ones, with some missing. The repertoire holds some 100,000 clones, 90% to 95% seen once, with about 1% in the top ten. Specimen: peripheral blood, collected before pregnancy. The source of these receptors is a female donor with multiple sclerosis, enrolled in a pregnancy study.

V is TRBV18 and J is TRBJ2-7; 10 bases line up with TRBD1. Germline lookup yields CDR1 KGHSH and CDR2 LQKENI. The V segment lost 2 bases and the J segment 6 bases; nucleotides outside the gene matches: 10. The CDR3 has 16 amino acids. CDR3 amino acids: CASSPSGQGVPVEQYF. The CDR3 nucleotides are TGTGCCAGCTCACCATCCGGACAGGGGGTTCCAGTCGAGCAGTACTTC.

This chain uses TRBV28 with TRBJ1-1, with D tentatively TRBD1 (6 bases). Trimming removed 5 bases from V and 2 bases from J, with 15 bases in between. This CDR3 contains 15 residues. Looked up from germline, CDR1 is MDHEN and CDR2 is SYDVKM. CDR3 coding DNA: TGTGCCAGCAGTCCGACCGGGACATTTAACACTGAAGCTTTCTTT. The encoded protein is CASSPTGTFNTEAFF.

This clone showed up just a few times. The chain employs TRBV4-3 and TRBJ2-3, with 14 nucleotides matching TRBD2. Trimming removed 4 bases from V and 5 bases from J; junction bases left unmatched: 5. CDR3 length equals 16 residues. The germline gives CDR1 LGHNA, CDR2 YSLEER. This chain's CDR3 is CASSPGTSGSKDTQYF. The CDR3 nucleotides are TGCGCCAGCAGCCCTGGGACTAGCGGGAGTAAAGATACGCAGTATTTT.

The gene calls are TRBV5-4 and TRBJ2-3, with 10 bases matching TRBD2. Trimming took 3 bases from V and 4 from J; bases not matched to a gene: 2. CDR1 is SGHNT and CDR2 is YYREEE in the germline V gene (reference sequence). This CDR3 spans 14 amino acids. For the CDR3, the DNA is TGTGCCAGCAGCTCTAGCGGGAGTGCAGATACGCAGTATTTT. Protein product: CASSSSGSADTQYF.

V and J are TRBV4-1 and TRBJ1-2, with 8 bases identical to TRBD1. There are 17 residues in the CDR3. The junction had 13 bases not matched to a gene; V was cut back by 5 bases and J by 2 bases. Germline CDR1 is MGHRA and CDR2 is YSYEKL. The CDR3 DNA reads TGCGCCAGCAGCTCGACGGACAGGGTGCGGAGGAACTATGGCTACACCTTC. Translated: CASSSTDRVRRNYGYTF.

This clone was counted once. The chain links TRBV13 to TRBJ2-1, with a weak D call TRBD2 (5 bases). Germline V gene data show CDR1 as PRHDT and CDR2 as FYEKMQ (reference sequence). The CDR3 length is 19 residues. V gave up 4 bases and J gave up 2 bases, with 24 bases separating them. The CDR3 nucleotides read TGTGCCAGCAGCTCCGATTTAGTAAGAGAGGGTTCTGCCTACAATGAGCAGTTCTTC. Amino acids: CASSSDLVREGSAYNEQFF. Together with reference TRBV13 and TRBJ2-1, the CDR3 gives the full variable domain: AAGVIQSPRHLIKEKRETATLKCYPIPRHDTVYWYQQGPGQDPQFLISFYEKMQSDKGSIPDRFSAQQFSDYHSELNMSSLELGDSALYFCASSSDLVREGSAYNEQFFGPGTRLTVL.

The chain recombines TRBV5-5 with TRBJ1-2; no firm D call. The CDR3 has 13 amino acids. The V and J ends lost 0 bases and 3 bases respectively, with 6 bases between them. Germline V lookup: CDR1 SGHKS, CDR2 YYEKEE (reference sequence). CDR3 sequence (DNA): TGTGCCAGCAGCTTGGCGTCAGACTATGGCTACACCTTC. This encodes CASSLASDYGYTF.

The rearrangement links TRBV6-6 to TRBJ2-7, with 7 bases matching TRBD2. CDR1 is MNHNY and CDR2 is SVGAGI in the germline V gene (reference sequence). V shed 6 bases and J 0 bases; nucleotides not matched to a gene: 8. This CDR3 has 15 residues. The CDR3 here is CASRQRDLSSYEQYF. Written as DNA, the CDR3 is TGTGCCAGCAGACAGCGGGACTTGAGCTCCTACGAGCAGTACTTC.

The J gene is TRBJ2-1, the V gene TRBV19, with TRBD1 matching 9 bases. This CDR3 region has 13 residues. Germline V gene lookup returns CDR1 LNHDA and CDR2 SQIVND (reference sequence). V was pared by 9 bases and J by 5 bases, with 5 bases of the junction left unmatched. The CDR3: CASGQGRNNEQFF. The DNA for the CDR3 is TGTGCCAGCGGACAGGGGAGGAACAATGAGCAGTTCTTC.

The V gene is TRBV10-3, the J gene TRBJ2-2; the D gene is possibly TRBD2 (5 bases). This CDR3 is 16 amino acids long. V dropped 3 bases and J dropped 2 bases, with 13 bases sitting between them. Germline V gene lookup returns CDR1 ENHRY and CDR2 SYGVKD. The CDR3 region has the DNA TGTGCCATCAGTGAAGCGACGGGATTCAACACCGGGGAGCTGTTTTTT. The encoded protein is CAISEATGFNTGELFF.

This chain connects TRBV7-2 to TRBJ2-3, with D possibly being TRBD2 (5 bases). The CDR3 is 14 residues long. V lost 3 bases, J lost 2 bases, and 9 bases lay in between. Germline loops: CDR1 SGHTA, CDR2 FQGNSA. The chain's CDR3 is CASSFSESTDTQYF. CDR3 DNA sequence: TGTGCCAGCAGCTTTAGCGAGTCCACAGATACGCAGTATTTT.

The V gene is TRBV7-6, the J gene TRBJ1-1; no reliable D call. The CDR3 runs to 14 residues. The V end lost 4 bases, the J end lost 1 base, and 10 bases lay between the germline ends. CDR1 and CDR2 (germline): SGHVS, FNYEAQ. The CDR3 coding sequence is TGTGCCAGCAGCTCCCCTAAAGAGAACACTGAAGCTTTCTTT. Amino acid sequence: CASSSPKENTEAFF.

In this sample, this clone turned up once. A much more abundant neighbour one base away suggests this may be a read error. The chain joins TRBV27 to TRBJ1-1, with 7 bases identical to TRBD1. This CDR3 has 13 amino acids. Losses at the gene ends were 6 bases for V and 0 bases for J; bases not matched to a gene: 1. The V gene's germline CDR1 is MNHEY and CDR2 SMNVEV (reference sequence). CDR3 sequence: CASRGQMNTEAFF. CDR3 in DNA: TGTGCCAGCAGGGGACAGATGAACACTGAAGCTTTCTTT.

The CDR3, as DNA: TGTGCCAGCATACGAGGAAACACCGGGGAGCTGTTTTTT. Residues: CASIRGNTGELFF. V usage is TRBV28 and J usage is TRBJ2-2, with unresolved D. Germline V gives CDR1 MDHEN, CDR2 SYDVKM. V was trimmed by 7 bases and J by 2 bases, leaving 8 bases between them. The CDR3 is 13 amino acids.

V is TRBV5-1 and J is TRBJ2-7, with unresolved D. V lost 0 bases, J lost 2 bases, and 9 bases lay in between. Germline CDR1 is SGHRS and CDR2 is YFSETQ. The CDR3 extends over 14 amino acids. This chain's CDR3 is CASSLVGQTYEQYF. Here the CDR3 DNA reads TGCGCCAGCAGCTTGGTTGGCCAAACCTACGAGCAGTACTTC. Using reference TRBV5-1 and TRBJ2-7 for the parts outside the CDR3, the full variable domain is KAGVTQTPRYLIKTRGQQVTLSCSPISGHRSVSWYQQTPGQGLQFLFEYFSETQRNKGNFPGRFSGRQFSNSRSEMNVSTLELGDSALYLCASSLVGQTYEQYFGPGTRLTVT.

This sequence joins TRBV19 and TRBJ1-2, with 8 bases aligning to TRBD1. The CDR3 extends over 14 amino acids. Losses at the gene ends were 7 bases for V and 8 bases for J; bases not matched to a gene: 12. CDR1 is LNHDA, CDR2 SQIVND, per germline (reference sequence). CDR3 nucleotides: TGTGCCAGTAATCTGGGACAGGCCCTCGGGGGCTACACCTTC. It translates to CASNLGQALGGYTF.

The chain employs TRBV5-6 and TRBJ1-1; weak D call: TRBD1 (5 bases). V lost 0 bases and J 2 bases, leaving 8 bases between the germline ends. Germline CDR1 is SGHDT and CDR2 is YYEEEE. The CDR3 covers 14 residues. CDR3 in amino acids: CASSLDRHNTEAFF. For the CDR3, the DNA is TGTGCCAGCAGCTTGGACAGGCACAACACTGAAGCTTTCTTT.

J is TRBJ2-1 and V is TRBV27; TRBD2 matches 7 bases. This CDR3 has 17 residues. Trimming cost V 5 bases and J 7 bases; bases outside gene matches: 17. CDR1 is MNHEY, CDR2 SMNVEV, per germline (reference sequence). The CDR3 bases are TGTGCCAGCAGTCCTCCCCAGCGGGGCGGGGTCGGGAATGAGCAGTTCTTC. Its protein is CASSPPQRGGVGNEQFF.

The genes are TRBV4-1 and TRBJ2-1, with TRBD1 as a possible D gene (6 bases). Germline CDR1 and CDR2: MGHRA and YSYEKL. Trimming pared 1 base from V and 8 bases from J, leaving 18 bases between. The CDR3 totals 16 residues. CDR3 in DNA: TGCGCCAGCAGCCAAGGGAGGTTACAGGGAAGACATGAGCAGTTCTTC. Protein: CASSQGRLQGRHEQFF.

The V gene is TRBV7-6, the J gene TRBJ1-1; no clear D gene. CDR1 and CDR2 (germline): SGHVS, FNYEAQ. V was shortened by 8 bases and J by 2 bases, with 9 bases between the two germline ends. CDR3 length equals 12 residues. The CDR3 coding sequence is TGTGCCAGCGCTAGTCTTAACACTGAAGCTTTCTTT. Its protein product is CASASLNTEAFF.

This chain connects TRBV7-8 to TRBJ2-7, with 14 bases lining up with TRBD2. The CDR3 extends over 17 amino acids. V lost 5 bases, J lost 5 bases, and 11 bases stayed unmatched. The germline gives CDR1 SGHVS, CDR2 FQNEAQ. The CDR3 loop is CASSPTTSGRARDEQYF. The CDR3 DNA follows: TGTGCCAGCAGCCCTACGACTAGCGGGAGGGCCCGGGACGAGCAGTACTTC.

The chain links TRBV5-5 to TRBJ2-7; tentative D call: TRBD2 (6 bases). There are 14 residues in the CDR3. The ends were cut back, 0 bases at V and 0 bases at J, with 7 bases in the middle. Germline assignment: CDR1 SGHKS and CDR2 YYEKEE (reference sequence). The CDR3 loop is CASSLAAGSYEQYF. The CDR3 DNA reads as TGTGCCAGCAGCTTGGCAGCGGGCTCCTACGAGCAGTACTTC.

The chain links TRBV5-1 to TRBJ2-1; 13 bases are a match to TRBD2. The CDR3 length is 15 residues. Unmatched junction bases numbered 4, after V lost 0 bases and J lost 10 bases. Germline-derived CDR1 and CDR2 are SGHRS and YFSETQ. CDR3 loop: CASSLAGLAGDEQFF. In DNA, the CDR3 is TGCGCCAGCAGCTTGGCAGGACTAGCGGGAGACGAGCAGTTCTTC.

The chain links TRBV9 to TRBJ2-1; D is undetermined. The CDR3 covers 13 residues. Germline V CDR1 and CDR2: SGDLS, YYNGEE. Trimming pared 2 bases from V and 5 bases from J, leaving 8 bases between. The DNA of the CDR3 is TGTGCCAGCAGCGTCCAGGCTAACAATGAGCAGTTCTTC. This codes for CASSVQANNEQFF. Variable domain in full (rest from reference TRBV9 and TRBJ2-1): DSGVTQTPKHLITATGQRVTLRCSPRSGDLSVYWYQQSLDQGLQFLIQYYNGEERAKGNILERFSAQQFPDLHSELNLSSLELGDSALYFCASSVQANNEQFFGPGTRLTVL.

The table lists this clone with a few counts. J is TRBJ2-7 and V is TRBV4-2; no definite D call. The CDR3 length is 13 residues. The ends were cut back, 0 bases at V and 6 bases at J, with 9 bases in the middle. Per the germline V gene, CDR1 is LGHNA and CDR2 is YNFKEQ. CDR3 bases: TGTGCCAGCAGCCAAGAGGTCGGAGTCGAGCAGTACTTC. Its protein product is CASSQEVGVEQYF.

The CDR3 DNA sequence: TGTGCCAGCAGTTCTCTCAGGGAAGCCGCCTACGAGCAGTACTTC. Translated: CASSSLREAAYEQYF. The chain couples TRBV28 to TRBJ2-7; tentative D call: TRBD1 (5 bases). Deletions cut 4 bases from V and 2 bases from J, with 15 bases between. This CDR3 has 15 amino acids. Germline V lookup: CDR1 MDHEN, CDR2 SYDVKM.

The V and J genes are TRBV7-8 and TRBJ2-7; TRBD1 matches 11 bases. The V and J ends lost 1 base and 6 bases, in that order; junction bases with no gene match: 2. This CDR3 contains 14 residues. CDR1 is SGHVS, CDR2 FQNEAQ, per germline. This CDR3 is CASSLGTGGGEQYF. The CDR3 DNA reads TGTGCCAGCAGCTTAGGGACAGGGGGCGGCGAGCAGTACTTC.

The gene calls are TRBV27 and TRBJ2-3; D is ambiguous. This CDR3 spans 13 amino acids. Deletions cut 5 bases from V and 6 bases from J, with 12 bases between. Per the germline V gene, CDR1 is MNHEY and CDR2 is SMNVEV (reference sequence). Here the CDR3 DNA reads TGTGCCAGCAGTCCCCGCCCCGGGGATACGCAGTATTTT. Residues: CASSPRPGDTQYF.

The chain employs TRBV2 and TRBJ1-1; D is unclear. Trimming took 3 bases from V and 1 from J, leaving 9 bases between them. The CDR3 is 14 residues long. Germline-derived CDR1 and CDR2 are SNHLY and FYNNEI. CDR3 coding DNA: TGTGCCAGCAGTGAGCAGATACCGAACACTGAAGCTTTCTTT. The encoded protein is CASSEQIPNTEAFF.

This rearrangement joins TRBV4-2 to TRBJ1-1, with D possibly matching TRBD1 (6 bases). The CDR3 consists of 13 residues. Trimming cost V 0 bases and J 8 bases, with 10 bases left between them. Per the germline V gene, CDR1 is LGHNA and CDR2 is YNFKEQ. CDR3 sequence: CASSQDGGAEAFF. The CDR3 region has the DNA TGTGCCAGCAGCCAAGACGGGGGGGCGGAAGCTTTCTTT.

This clone was counted once. The J gene is TRBJ1-2, the V gene TRBV27; no clear D. Trimming removed 6 bases from V and 2 bases from J, with 10 bases in between. There are 13 residues in the CDR3. Germline CDR1 is MNHEY and CDR2 is SMNVEV (reference sequence). This CDR3 is CASSFTVNYGYTF. CDR3 bases: TGTGCCAGCAGCTTCACGGTCAACTATGGCTACACCTTC.

V and J are TRBV7-9 and TRBJ2-1, with 13 bases aligning to TRBD2. The CDR3 is 19 amino acids. Germline trimming cut 5 bases from V and 7 bases from J; bases unmatched to any gene: 17. Germline-derived CDR1 and CDR2 are SEHNR and FQNEAQ (reference sequence). DNA of the CDR3: TGTGCCAGCAGCGTAGGGGGGACAGGACTAGCGGGAGATAGGAATGAGCAGTTCTTC. This encodes CASSVGGTGLAGDRNEQFF.